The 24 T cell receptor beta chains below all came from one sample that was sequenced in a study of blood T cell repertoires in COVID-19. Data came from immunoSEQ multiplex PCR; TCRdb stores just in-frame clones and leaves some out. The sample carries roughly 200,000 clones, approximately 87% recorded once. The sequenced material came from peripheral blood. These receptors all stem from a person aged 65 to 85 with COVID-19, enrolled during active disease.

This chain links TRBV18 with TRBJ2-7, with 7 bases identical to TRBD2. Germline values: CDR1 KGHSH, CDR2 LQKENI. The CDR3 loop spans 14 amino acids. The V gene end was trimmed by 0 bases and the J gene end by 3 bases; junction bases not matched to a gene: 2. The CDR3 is CASSPPGGSYEQYF. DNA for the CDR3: TGTGCCAGCTCACCACCGGGCGGGAGCTACGAGCAGTACTTC.

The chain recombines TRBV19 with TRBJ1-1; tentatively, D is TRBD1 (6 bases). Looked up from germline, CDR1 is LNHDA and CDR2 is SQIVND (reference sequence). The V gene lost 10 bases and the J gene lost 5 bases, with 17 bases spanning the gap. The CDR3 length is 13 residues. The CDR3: CATQLGGRTEAFF. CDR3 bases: TGTGCCACTCAACTCGGGGGGCGTACTGAAGCTTTCTTT.

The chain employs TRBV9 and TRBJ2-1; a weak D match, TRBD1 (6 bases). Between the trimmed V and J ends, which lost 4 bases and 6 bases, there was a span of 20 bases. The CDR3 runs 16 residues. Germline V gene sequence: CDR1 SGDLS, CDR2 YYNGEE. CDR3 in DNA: TGTGCCAGCAGCCGCCAGACAGGCCTGAGGGCCAATGAGCAGTTCTTC. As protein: CASSRQTGLRANEQFF.

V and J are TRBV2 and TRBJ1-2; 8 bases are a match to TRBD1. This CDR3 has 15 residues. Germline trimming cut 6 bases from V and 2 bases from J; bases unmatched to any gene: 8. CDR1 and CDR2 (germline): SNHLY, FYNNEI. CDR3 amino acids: CASRDSGGVNYGYTF. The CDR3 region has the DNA TGTGCCAGCAGAGACTCAGGGGGCGTCAACTATGGCTACACCTTC.

CDR3 region: CAWSVGDTEAFF. Written as DNA, the CDR3 is TGTGCCTGGAGTGTAGGAGACACTGAAGCTTTCTTT. J is TRBJ1-1 and V is TRBV30; D is uncertain. Germline CDR1 reads GTSNPN; CDR2 reads SVGIG (reference sequence). The CDR3 has 12 residues. V was pared by 0 bases and J by 3 bases, with 5 bases between.

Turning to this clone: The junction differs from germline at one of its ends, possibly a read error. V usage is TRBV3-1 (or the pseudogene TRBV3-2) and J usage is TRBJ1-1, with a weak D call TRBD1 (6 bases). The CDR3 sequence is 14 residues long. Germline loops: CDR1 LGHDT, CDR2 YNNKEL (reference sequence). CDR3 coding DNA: TGTGCCAGCACCCAAGGACAGCCGAACACTGAAGCTTTCTTT. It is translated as CASTQGQPNTEAFF.

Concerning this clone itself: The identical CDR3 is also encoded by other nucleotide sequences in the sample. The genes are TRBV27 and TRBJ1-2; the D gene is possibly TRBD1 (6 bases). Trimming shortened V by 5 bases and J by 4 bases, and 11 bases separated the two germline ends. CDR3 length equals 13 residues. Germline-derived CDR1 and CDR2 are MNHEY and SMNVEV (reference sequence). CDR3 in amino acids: CASSPGQFYGYTF. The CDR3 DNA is TGTGCCAGCAGTCCAGGACAGTTCTATGGCTACACCTTC.

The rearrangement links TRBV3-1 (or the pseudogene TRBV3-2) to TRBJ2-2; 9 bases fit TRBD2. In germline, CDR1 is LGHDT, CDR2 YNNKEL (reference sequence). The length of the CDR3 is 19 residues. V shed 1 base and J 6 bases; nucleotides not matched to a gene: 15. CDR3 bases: TGTGCCAGCAGCCAAGTAGGTGCCTCGGCGGGGGGGCCCGCCGGGGAGCTGTTTTTT. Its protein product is CASSQVGASAGGPAGELFF.

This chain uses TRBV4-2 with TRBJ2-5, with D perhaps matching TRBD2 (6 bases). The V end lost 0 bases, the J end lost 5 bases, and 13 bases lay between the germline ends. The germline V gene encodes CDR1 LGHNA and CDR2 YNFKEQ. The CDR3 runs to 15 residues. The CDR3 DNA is TGTGCCAGCAGCCAAGAAACTAGCCGTGGGGAGACCCAGTACTTC. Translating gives CASSQETSRGETQYF.

For the CDR3, the DNA is TGTGCCAGCAGCCCCCCCTTTAGGGGGCTCACGGACTATGGCTACACCTTC. This sequence encodes CASSPPFRGLTDYGYTF. This chain joins TRBV11-2 and TRBJ1-2, with 7 bases identical to TRBD1. CDR1 and CDR2 (germline): SGHAT, FQNNGV. The trim removed 5 bases at V and 3 bases at J, leaving 15 bases unmatched. The length of the CDR3 is 17 residues.

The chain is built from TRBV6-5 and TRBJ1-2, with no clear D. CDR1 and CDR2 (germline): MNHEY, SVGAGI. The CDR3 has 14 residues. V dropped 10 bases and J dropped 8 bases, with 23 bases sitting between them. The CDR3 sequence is CATKMSIEAGGYTF. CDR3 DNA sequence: TGTGCCACAAAGATGTCGATTGAGGCCGGCGGCTACACCTTC.

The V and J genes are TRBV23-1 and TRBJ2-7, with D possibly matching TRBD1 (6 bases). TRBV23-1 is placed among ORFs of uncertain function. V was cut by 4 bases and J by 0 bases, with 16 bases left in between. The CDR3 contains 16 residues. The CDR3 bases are TGCGCCAGCAGTCGACTGGGAACAGGGAGCTCCTACGAGCAGTACTTC. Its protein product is CASSRLGTGSSYEQYF.

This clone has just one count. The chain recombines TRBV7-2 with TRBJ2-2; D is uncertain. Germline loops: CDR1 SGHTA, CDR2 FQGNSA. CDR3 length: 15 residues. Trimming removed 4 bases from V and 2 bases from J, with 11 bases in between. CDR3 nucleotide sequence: TGTGCCAGCAGCTCCCGATGGCCAAACACCGGGGAGCTGTTTTTT. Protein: CASSSRWPNTGELFF.

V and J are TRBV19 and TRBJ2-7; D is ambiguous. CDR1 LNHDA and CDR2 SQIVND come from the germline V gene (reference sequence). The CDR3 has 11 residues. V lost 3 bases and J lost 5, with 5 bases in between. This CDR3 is CASSIANEQYF. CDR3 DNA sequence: TGTGCCAGTAGTATTGCGAACGAGCAGTACTTC.

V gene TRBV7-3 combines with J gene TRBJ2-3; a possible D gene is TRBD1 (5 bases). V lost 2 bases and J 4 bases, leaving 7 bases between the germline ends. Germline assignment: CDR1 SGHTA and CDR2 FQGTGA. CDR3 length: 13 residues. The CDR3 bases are TGTGCCAGCAGCTTACTAGGGGCAGATACGCAGTATTTT. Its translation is CASSLLGADTQYF.

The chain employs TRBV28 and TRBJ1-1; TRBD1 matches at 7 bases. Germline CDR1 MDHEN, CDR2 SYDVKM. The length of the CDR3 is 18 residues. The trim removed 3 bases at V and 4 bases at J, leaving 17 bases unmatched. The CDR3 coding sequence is TGTGCCAGCAGTTTTTATAGACAGGGAACAAGTGGGGGCACTGAAGCTTTCTTT. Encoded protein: CASSFYRQGTSGGTEAFF.

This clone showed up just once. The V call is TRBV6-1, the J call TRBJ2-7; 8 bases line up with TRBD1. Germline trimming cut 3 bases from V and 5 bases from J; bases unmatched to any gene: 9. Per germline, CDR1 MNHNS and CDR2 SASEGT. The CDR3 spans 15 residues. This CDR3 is CASSDRDRPVHEQYF. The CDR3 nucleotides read TGTGCCAGCAGTGATAGGGACAGGCCCGTCCACGAGCAGTACTTC.

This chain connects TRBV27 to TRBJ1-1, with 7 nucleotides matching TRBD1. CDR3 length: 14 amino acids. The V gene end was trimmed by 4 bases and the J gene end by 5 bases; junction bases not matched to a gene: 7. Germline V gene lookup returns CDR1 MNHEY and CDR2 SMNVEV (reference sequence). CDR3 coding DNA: TGTGCCAGCAGTTCGAACAGGGGTTGGACTGAAGCTTTCTTT. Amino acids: CASSSNRGWTEAFF.

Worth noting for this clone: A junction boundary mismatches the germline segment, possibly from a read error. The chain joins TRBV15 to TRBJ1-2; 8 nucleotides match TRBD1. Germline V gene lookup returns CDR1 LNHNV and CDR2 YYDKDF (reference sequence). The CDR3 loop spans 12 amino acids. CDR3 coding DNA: TGTGCCACGTCACCCCCGGGACAGGCTTTATTTTTC. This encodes CATSPPGQALFF.

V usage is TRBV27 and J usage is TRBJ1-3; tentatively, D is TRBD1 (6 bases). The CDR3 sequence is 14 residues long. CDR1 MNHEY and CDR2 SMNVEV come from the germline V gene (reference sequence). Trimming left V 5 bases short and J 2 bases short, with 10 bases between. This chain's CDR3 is CASSQTGTGNTIYF. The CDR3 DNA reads TGTGCCAGCAGTCAAACAGGGACTGGAAACACCATATATTTT.

The CDR3 DNA follows: TGCAGCGTTGTGGCGGGGGGCAAGAACTCTGGGGCCAACGTCCTGACTTTC. It specifies CSVVAGGKNSGANVLTF. The chain couples TRBV29-1 to TRBJ2-6; TRBD2 aligns across 8 bases. Germline V lookup: CDR1 SQVTM, CDR2 ANQGSEA. Trimming at V came to 4 bases and at J to 0 bases, leaving 8 bases not matched to a gene. CDR3 length: 17 amino acids.

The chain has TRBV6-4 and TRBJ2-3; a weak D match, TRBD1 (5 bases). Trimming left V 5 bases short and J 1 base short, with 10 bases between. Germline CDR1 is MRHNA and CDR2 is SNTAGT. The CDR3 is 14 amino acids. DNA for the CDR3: TGTGCCAGCAGTCCCCAGGGCGGCACAGATACGCAGTATTTT. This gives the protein CASSPQGGTDTQYF.

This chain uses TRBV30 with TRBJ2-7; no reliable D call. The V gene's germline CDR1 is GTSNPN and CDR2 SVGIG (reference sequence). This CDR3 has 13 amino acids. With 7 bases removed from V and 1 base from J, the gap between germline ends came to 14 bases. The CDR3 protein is CASASRFSYEQYF. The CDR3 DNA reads TGTGCCTCCGCGAGTAGATTTTCCTACGAGCAGTACTTC.

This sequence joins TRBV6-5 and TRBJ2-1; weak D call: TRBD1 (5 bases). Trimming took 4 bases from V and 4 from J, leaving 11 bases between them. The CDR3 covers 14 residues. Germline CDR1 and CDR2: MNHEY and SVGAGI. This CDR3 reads CASSSPTEYNEQFF. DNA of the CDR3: TGTGCCAGCAGTTCCCCGACAGAATACAATGAGCAGTTCTTC.